This T cell receptor (beta chain) was captured in a study of CD8+CD57+ T cells in acquired aplastic anemia. About the study: An average of 3.2 ug of DNA was obtained from sorted CD4+ and CD8+ cells. General observations from the study: The CD8+ Simpson's diversity of patients and controls was not significantly different.

Individuals selected for sequencing had exhibited CD8+CD57+ cell expansion on flow cytometry. In this sample, this clonotype turned up many times. Its target is unknown. The germline V gene has CDR1 SGHRS and CDR2 YFSETQ. V was shortened by 0 bases and J by 2 bases, with 13 bases between the two germline ends. The CDR3 sequence is 16 residues long. The use of genomic DNA as template underpinned the TCR beta VDJ and CDR3 profiling. TCRdb re-derived calls from the reads in MiXCR, one entry per CDR3 protein. The profile shows approximately 300,000 distinct CDR3 sequences, 45% to 65% of them singletons. The TCR originated in a human donor with aplastic anemia. What was sequenced was sorted CD4+, CD8+, or CD8+CD57+ T cells (not recorded which) from PBMCs. This chain uses TRBV5-1 with TRBJ2-3; D unclear. CDR3 residues: CASSLAGTLATDTQYF. DNA for the CDR3: TGCGCCAGCAGCTTGGCCGGCACGTTAGCCACAGATACGCAGTATTTT.